This T cell receptor beta chain was recovered during a study of T-cell memory formation after mild COVID-19. Overall study: For the most part, TCR clusters were specific to one donor. Study-wide results and limits: Clones shrinking between day 15 and 85 showed a balanced CD4/CD8 split, and those that grew later tilted toward CD4+.

cDNA libraries for TCR alpha and TCR beta, carrying sample barcodes and UMIs, came from 5'RACE with constant-segment primers. TCRdb passed the 5' RACE reads through MiXCR, listing each CDR3 protein once. This sample has roughly 380,000 distinct CDR3 sequences, with 25% to 30% found just once. This clonotype was seen a single time. Its antigen is not identified. The source material was PBMCs or a T cell subset sorted from them (not recorded which). The TCR originated in an adult woman who had mild COVID-19 (a few samples of this study predate the infection). Cell type and time point are not known.

CDR3 sequence reads: CSARVGRDQPQHF. DNA of the CDR3: TGCAGTGCTAGAGTCGGCAGGGATCAGCCCCAGCATTTT. This chain uses TRBV20-1 with TRBJ1-5, with a tentative D call TRBD1 (5 bases). Germline CDR1 DFQATT, CDR2 SNEGSKA (reference sequence). V lost 1 base, J lost 5 bases, and 9 bases lay in between. This CDR3 is 13 amino acids long.